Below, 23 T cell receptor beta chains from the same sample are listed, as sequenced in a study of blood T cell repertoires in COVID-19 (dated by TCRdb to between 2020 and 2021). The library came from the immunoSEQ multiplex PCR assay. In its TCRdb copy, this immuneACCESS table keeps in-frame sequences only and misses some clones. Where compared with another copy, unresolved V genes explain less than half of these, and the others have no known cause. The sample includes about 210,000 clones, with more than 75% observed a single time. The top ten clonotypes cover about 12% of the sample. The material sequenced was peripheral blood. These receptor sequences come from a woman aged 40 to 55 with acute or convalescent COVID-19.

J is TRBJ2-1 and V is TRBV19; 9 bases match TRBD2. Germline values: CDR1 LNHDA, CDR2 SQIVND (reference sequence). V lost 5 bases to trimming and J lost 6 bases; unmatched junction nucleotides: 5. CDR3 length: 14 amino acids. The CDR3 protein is CASSSGTSINEQFF. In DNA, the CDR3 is TGTGCCAGTAGTTCCGGGACTAGCATCAATGAGCAGTTCTTC.

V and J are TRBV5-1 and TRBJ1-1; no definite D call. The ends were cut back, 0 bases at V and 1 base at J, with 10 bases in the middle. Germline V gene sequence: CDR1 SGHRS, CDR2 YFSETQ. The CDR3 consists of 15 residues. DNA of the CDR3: TGCGCCAGCAGCTTGGGGTCTACGCAGAACACTGAAGCTTTCTTT. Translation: CASSLGSTQNTEAFF.

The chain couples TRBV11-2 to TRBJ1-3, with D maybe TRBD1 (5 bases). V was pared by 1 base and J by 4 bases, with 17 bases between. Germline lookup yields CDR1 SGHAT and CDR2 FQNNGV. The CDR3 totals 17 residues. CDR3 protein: CASSLGLSGSLGNTIYF. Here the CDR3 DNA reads TGTGCCAGCAGCTTAGGCTTATCAGGGTCACTCGGAAACACCATATATTTT.

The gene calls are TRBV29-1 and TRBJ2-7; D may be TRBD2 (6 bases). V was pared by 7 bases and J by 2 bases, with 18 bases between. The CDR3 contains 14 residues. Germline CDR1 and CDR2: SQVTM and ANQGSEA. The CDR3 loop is CSGEAAAVTYEQYF. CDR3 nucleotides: TGCAGCGGGGAGGCGGCGGCGGTAACCTACGAGCAGTACTTC.

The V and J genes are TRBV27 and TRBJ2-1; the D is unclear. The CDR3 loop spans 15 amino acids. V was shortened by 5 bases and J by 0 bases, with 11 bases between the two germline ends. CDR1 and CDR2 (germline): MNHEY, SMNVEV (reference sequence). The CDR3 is CASSPRWSSYNEQFF. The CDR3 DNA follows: TGTGCCAGCAGTCCAAGGTGGAGCTCCTACAATGAGCAGTTCTTC.

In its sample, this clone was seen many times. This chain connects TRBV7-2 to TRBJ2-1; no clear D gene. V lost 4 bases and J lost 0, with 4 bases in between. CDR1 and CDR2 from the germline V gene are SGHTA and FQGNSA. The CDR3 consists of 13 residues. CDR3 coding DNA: TGTGCCAGCAGCTCCGGCTCCTACAATGAGCAGTTCTTC. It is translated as CASSSGSYNEQFF.

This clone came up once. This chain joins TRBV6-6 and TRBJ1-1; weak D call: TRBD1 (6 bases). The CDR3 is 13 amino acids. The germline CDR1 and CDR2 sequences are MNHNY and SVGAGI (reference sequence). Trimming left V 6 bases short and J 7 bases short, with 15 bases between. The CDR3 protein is CASSPTGNLEAFF. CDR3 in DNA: TGTGCCAGCAGCCCCACAGGGAACCTTGAAGCTTTCTTT.

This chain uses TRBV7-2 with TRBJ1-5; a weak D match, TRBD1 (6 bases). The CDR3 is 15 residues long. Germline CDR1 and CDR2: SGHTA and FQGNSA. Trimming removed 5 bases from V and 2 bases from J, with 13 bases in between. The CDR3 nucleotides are TGTGCCAGCAGCGTAACAGGGTTCGGCAATCAGCCCCAGCATTTT. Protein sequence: CASSVTGFGNQPQHF.

For the CDR3, the DNA is TGCGCCAGCAGCCAATATGGCAGGGAGGGTTACACCGGGGAGCTGTTTTTT. It codes for CASSQYGREGYTGELFF. The chain combines TRBV4-3 with TRBJ2-2; 7 bases fit TRBD2. The CDR3 runs to 17 residues. The germline V gene has CDR1 LGHNA and CDR2 YSLEER. V lost 2 bases and J lost 3; bases outside the gene matches: 9.

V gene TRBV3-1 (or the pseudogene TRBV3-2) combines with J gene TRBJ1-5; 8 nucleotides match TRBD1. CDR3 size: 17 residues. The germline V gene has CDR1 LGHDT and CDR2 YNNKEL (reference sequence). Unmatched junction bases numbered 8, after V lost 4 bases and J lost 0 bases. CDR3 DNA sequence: TGTGCCAGCAGCCTCGGGACAGGTCTAGGTAGCAATCAGCCCCAGCATTTT. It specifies CASSLGTGLGSNQPQHF.

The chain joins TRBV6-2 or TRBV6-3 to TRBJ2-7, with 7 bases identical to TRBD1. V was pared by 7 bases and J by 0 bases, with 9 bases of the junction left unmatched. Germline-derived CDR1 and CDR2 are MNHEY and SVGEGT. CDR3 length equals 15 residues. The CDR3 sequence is CASTPTGEVSYEQYF. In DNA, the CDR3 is TGTGCCAGCACCCCTACAGGGGAAGTCTCCTACGAGCAGTACTTC.

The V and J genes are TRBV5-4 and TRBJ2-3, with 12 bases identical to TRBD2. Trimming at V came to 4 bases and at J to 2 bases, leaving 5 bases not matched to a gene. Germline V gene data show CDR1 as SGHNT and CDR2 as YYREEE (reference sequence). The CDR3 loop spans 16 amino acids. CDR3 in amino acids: CASSKGLAGNTDTQYF. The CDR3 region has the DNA TGTGCCAGCAGCAAGGGACTAGCGGGCAACACAGATACGCAGTATTTT.

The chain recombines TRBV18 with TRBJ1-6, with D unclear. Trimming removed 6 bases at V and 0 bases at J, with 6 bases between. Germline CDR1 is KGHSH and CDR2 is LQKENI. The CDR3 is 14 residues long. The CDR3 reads CASSHGSYNSPLHF. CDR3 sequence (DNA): TGTGCCAGCTCCCACGGCTCCTATAATTCACCCCTCCACTTT.

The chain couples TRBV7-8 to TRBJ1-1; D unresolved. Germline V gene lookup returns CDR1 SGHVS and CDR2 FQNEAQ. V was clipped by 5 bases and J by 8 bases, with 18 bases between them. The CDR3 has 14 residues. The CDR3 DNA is TGTGCCAGCAGCCCTCTTGGTAGCCGACTCGAAGCTTTCTTT. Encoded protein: CASSPLGSRLEAFF.

The CDR3, as DNA: TGTGCCAGTAGCCGAACGGGACAGGGGGAAGGGGGCTACACCTTC. Amino acids: CASSRTGQGEGGYTF. The V and J genes are TRBV19 and TRBJ1-2, with 11 bases aligning to TRBD1. CDR1 is LNHDA and CDR2 is SQIVND in the germline V gene (reference sequence). Trimming at V came to 6 bases and at J to 8 bases, leaving 11 bases not matched to a gene. The CDR3 loop spans 15 amino acids.

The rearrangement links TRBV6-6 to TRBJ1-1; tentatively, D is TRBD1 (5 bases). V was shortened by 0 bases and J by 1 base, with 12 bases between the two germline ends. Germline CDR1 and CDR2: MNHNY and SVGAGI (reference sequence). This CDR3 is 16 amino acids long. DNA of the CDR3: TGTGCCAGCAGTTACTCCAGGGCAGCTACGAACACTGAAGCTTTCTTT. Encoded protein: CASSYSRAATNTEAFF.

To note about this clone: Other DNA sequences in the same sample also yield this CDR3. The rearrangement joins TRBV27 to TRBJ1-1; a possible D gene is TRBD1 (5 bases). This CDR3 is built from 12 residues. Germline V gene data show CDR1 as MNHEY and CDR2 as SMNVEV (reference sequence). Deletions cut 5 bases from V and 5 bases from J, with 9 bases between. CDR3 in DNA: TGTGCCAGCAGTCAGGGTGGGACTGAAGCTTTCTTT. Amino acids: CASSQGGTEAFF.

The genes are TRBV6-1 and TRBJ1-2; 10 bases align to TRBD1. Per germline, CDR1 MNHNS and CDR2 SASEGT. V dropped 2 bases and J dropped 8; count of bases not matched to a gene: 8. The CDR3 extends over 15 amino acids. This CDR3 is CASSERQGALRGYTF. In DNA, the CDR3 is TGTGCCAGCAGTGAAAGACAGGGGGCTTTGAGGGGCTACACCTTC.

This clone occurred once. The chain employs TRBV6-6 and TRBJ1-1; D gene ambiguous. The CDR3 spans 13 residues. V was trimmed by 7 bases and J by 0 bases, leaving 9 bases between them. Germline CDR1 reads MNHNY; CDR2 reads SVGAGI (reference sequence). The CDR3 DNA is TGTGCCAGCACGTTGGGCGTGAACACTGAAGCTTTCTTT. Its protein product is CASTLGVNTEAFF.

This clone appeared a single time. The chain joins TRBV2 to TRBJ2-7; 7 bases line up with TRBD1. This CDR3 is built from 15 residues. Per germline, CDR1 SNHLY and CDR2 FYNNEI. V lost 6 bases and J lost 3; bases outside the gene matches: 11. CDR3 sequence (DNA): TGTGCCAGCAGGGATAGACAGGGCAAGATCTACGAGCAGTACTTC. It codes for CASRDRQGKIYEQYF.

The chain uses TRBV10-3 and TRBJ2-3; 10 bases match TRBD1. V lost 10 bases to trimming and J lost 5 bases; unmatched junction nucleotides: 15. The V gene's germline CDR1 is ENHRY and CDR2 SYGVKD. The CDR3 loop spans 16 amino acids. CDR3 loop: CASSSPGDRGGDTQYF. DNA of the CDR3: TGTGCCAGTAGCTCCCCCGGGGACAGGGGAGGAGATACGCAGTATTTT.

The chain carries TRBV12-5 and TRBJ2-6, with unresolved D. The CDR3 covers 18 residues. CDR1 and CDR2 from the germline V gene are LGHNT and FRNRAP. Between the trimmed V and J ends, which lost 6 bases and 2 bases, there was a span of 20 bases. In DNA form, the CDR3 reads TGTGCTAGTGGGTCCCTTCTCGCAGTCTCCACTGGGGCCAACGTCCTGACTTTC. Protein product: CASGSLLAVSTGANVLTF.

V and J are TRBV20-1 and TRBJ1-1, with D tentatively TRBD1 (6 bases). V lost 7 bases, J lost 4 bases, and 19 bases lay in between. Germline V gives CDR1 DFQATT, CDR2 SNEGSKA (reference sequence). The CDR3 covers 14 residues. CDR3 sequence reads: CSVSEWGGSTEAFF. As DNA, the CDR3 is TGCAGTGTTAGTGAATGGGGGGGCTCCACTGAAGCTTTCTTT.